One TCR beta chain is described in this entry. This entry belongs to a study of blood T cell repertoires in COVID-19. Some clones are missing from TCRdb's copy, which holds only in-frame ones; the method was immunoSEQ multiplex PCR. The data hold 160,000 or so clones, with roughly 89% observed a single time. The ends were cut back, 1 base at V and 4 bases at J, with 7 bases in the middle. Germline CDR1 reads SEHNR; CDR2 reads FQNEAQ (reference sequence). The CDR3 extends over 13 amino acids. This chain uses TRBV7-9 with TRBJ1-1; possible D gene TRBD1, 6 bases. Sequencing was carried out using peripheral blood. This TCR was recovered from a woman in her 70s with COVID-19, enrolled during active disease. CDR3 sequence reads: CASSLEGGTEAFF. As DNA, the CDR3 is TGTGCCAGCAGCTTAGAAGGGGGCACTGAAGCTTTCTTT.